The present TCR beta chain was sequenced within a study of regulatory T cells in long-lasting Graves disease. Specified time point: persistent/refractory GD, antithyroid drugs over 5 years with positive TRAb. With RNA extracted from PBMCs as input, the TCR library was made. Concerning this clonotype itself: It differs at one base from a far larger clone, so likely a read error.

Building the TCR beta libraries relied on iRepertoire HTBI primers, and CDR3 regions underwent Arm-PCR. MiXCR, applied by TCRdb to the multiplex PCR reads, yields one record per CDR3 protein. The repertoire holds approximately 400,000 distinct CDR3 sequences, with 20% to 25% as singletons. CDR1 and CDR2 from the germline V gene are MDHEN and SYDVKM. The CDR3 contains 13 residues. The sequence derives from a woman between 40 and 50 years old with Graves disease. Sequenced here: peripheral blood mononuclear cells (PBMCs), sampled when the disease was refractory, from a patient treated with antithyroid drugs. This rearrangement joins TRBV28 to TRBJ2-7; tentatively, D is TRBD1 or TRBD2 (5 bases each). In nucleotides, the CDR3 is TGTGCCAGCAGTTTAGAGGGACCCTACGGGCAGTACTTC. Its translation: CASSLEGPYGQYF. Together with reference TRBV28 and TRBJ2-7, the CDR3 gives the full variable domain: DVKVTQSSRYLVKRTGEKVFLECVQDMDHENMFWYRQDPGLGLRLIYFSYDVKMKEKGDIPEGYSVSREKKERFSLILESASTNQTSMYLCASSLEGPYGQYFGPGTRLTVT.